This T cell receptor (beta chain) is from a study of blood T cells in healthy people across ages. Isolation per sample recovered at least 7 million PBMCs. The authors ran a second PCR of roughly 7 to 11 cycles using a sample-barcoded 5' primer and a J-beta primer mix. TCRdb itself ran the 5' RACE reads through MiXCR, one entry per CDR3 protein. The sample contains hundreds of thousands of distinct CDR3 sequences, under 55% of which appear only once. Overall study results and limits: Naive CD4+ cells and diversity were both higher in long-lived donors than in aged donors. The study regarded diversity estimates from one million T cells as underestimates.

Comment on this clonotype: Its target is unknown.

The sample taken for sequencing was blood. The TCR was taken from a man aged 55-75 years in good health.

CDR3 DNA sequence: TGTGCCAGCAGTGACCGGACTAGCGGTTCCTACGAGCAGTACTTC. Translation: CASSDRTSGSYEQYF. The chain employs TRBV6-1 and TRBJ2-7; 10 bases agree with TRBD2. From germline, CDR1 is MNHNS and CDR2 SASEGT. V lost 3 bases and J lost 1; bases outside the gene matches: 3. The length of the CDR3 is 15 residues.